A single TCR beta chain is shown here with its context. Antigen specificity is unknown. The length of the CDR3 is 12 residues. V was clipped by 1 base and J by 2 bases, with 3 bases between them. Per germline, CDR1 SGHDT and CDR2 YYEEEE. This entry belongs to a study of OX40 agonist ivuxolimab in advanced cancers. Study-wide context: Males comprised 82.7% of the group, whose mean age was approximately 62 years (range about 20 to 90).

Systemic immunosuppression or autoimmune disease history was grounds to exclude patients. Profiled with immunoSEQ multiplex PCR; TCRdb holds only in-frame clones, not every one. The sample has about 59,000 clones; about nine tenths are singletons. Study observations and caveats: Doses of 0.1 to 3.0 mg/kg were accompanied by clonal expansion of CD4+ and CD8+ blood T cells by week 6. Certain nonresponders likewise exhibited a low normalized T-cell clonal expansion.

This receptor was obtained from an adult with an advanced solid tumor such as melanoma, head and neck, liver or kidney cancer. The specimen was CD4+ or CD8+ T cells sorted from blood, collected in a trial of the OX40 agonist ivuxolimab. The chain is built from TRBV5-6 and TRBJ1-2; no reliable D call. The CDR3: CASSLLNYGYTF. CDR3 nucleotide sequence: TGTGCCAGCAGCTTGCTGAACTATGGCTACACCTTC.